This T cell receptor (beta chain) was identified in a study of control samples from healthy donors and cancer patients. The germline V gene has CDR1 LGHNA and CDR2 YNFKEQ. This CDR3 contains 15 residues. Trimming took off 3 bases at V and 2 bases at J, with 13 bases between the two ends. The protocol was immunoSEQ multiplex PCR, while the TCRdb copy is restricted to in-frame clones and leaves out a portion. The sample gives 90,000 to 100,000 clones, around 89% of which show up once; approximately 14% is in the top ten. Sequences were obtained from blood. This sequence was found in a woman in her sixties or seventies in good health. The gene calls are TRBV4-2 and TRBJ1-1; weak D call: TRBD1 (5 bases). CDR3 nucleotides: TGTGCCAGCAGCCAGTCGGGGGGTACAAACACTGAAGCTTTCTTT. This codes for CASSQSGGTNTEAFF.